Each of the 11 T cell receptor beta chains below was sequenced from the same sample in a study of shared clonotypes between healthy human individuals. Clones were read by immunoSEQ multiplex PCR, and TCRdb kept only the in-frame ones, dropping some. In the table there are some 630,000 clones, about two thirds of which are singletons. The sample comprised memory CD4+ T cells sorted from blood. Subset indicated: CD45RA-negative fraction. The receptors were sampled from a woman between 25 and 40 years old in good health.

This chain joins TRBV5-1 and TRBJ2-6; 7 bases are a match to TRBD1. From germline, CDR1 is SGHRS and CDR2 YFSETQ. J lost 0 bases, V lost 5 bases, and 2 bases had no gene match. This CDR3 region has 15 residues. Here the CDR3 DNA reads TGCGCCAGCAGGACAGGGAGCTCTGGGGCCAACGTCCTGACTTTC. Translation: CASRTGSSGANVLTF.

J is TRBJ2-2 and V is TRBV19, with a tentative D call TRBD2 (6 bases). Germline values: CDR1 LNHDA, CDR2 SQIVND (reference sequence). The CDR3 runs to 15 residues. The V gene lost 7 bases and the J gene lost 5 bases, with 17 bases spanning the gap. CDR3 protein: CASIESGSYTGELFF. The DNA of the CDR3 is TGTGCCAGTATAGAAAGCGGGTCTTATACCGGGGAGCTGTTTTTT.

The chain carries TRBV2 and TRBJ1-5; 7 bases agree with TRBD1. Germline CDR1 and CDR2: SNHLY and FYNNEI. The CDR3 has 15 amino acids. V was pared by 5 bases and J by 1 base, with 5 bases of the junction left unmatched. The CDR3 DNA follows: TGTGCCAGCAGTCTTCAGGGGGGAAGCAATCAGCCCCAGCATTTT. Protein: CASSLQGGSNQPQHF.

The chain couples TRBV28 to TRBJ2-5, with 9 bases that match TRBD1. Trimming took 4 bases from V and 5 from J; bases not matched to a gene: 14. The CDR3 runs 17 residues. Germline CDR1 is MDHEN and CDR2 is SYDVKM. CDR3 bases: TGTGCCAGCAGTTCCGCTACCGACAGGGGGACGAGGGAGACCCAGTACTTC. This encodes CASSSATDRGTRETQYF. The variable domain in full, completed from reference TRBV28 and TRBJ2-5, reads DVKVTQSSRYLVKRTGEKVFLECVQDMDHENMFWYRQDPGLGLRLIYFSYDVKMKEKGDIPEGYSVSREKKERFSLILESASTNQTSMYLCASSSATDRGTRETQYFGPGTRLLVL.

The chain carries TRBV9 and TRBJ2-5, with 7 bases identical to TRBD1. The CDR3 contains 14 residues. V lost 4 bases, J lost 3 bases, and 6 bases stayed unmatched. Germline V gene lookup returns CDR1 SGDLS and CDR2 YYNGEE. The CDR3 nucleotides are TGTGCCAGCAGCACCGGACAGGACAAAGAGACCCAGTACTTC. This codes for CASSTGQDKETQYF. The full variable domain, rest sourced from reference TRBV9 and TRBJ2-5, is DSGVTQTPKHLITATGQRVTLRCSPRSGDLSVYWYQQSLDQGLQFLIQYYNGEERAKGNILERFSAQQFPDLHSELNLSSLELGDSALYFCASSTGQDKETQYFGPGTRLLVL.

As for this clone: The same CDR3 also results from other DNA sequences found in this sample. The chain links TRBV9 to TRBJ1-1; tentative D call: TRBD1 (5 bases). V was trimmed by 1 base and J by 5 bases, leaving 9 bases between them. The CDR3 has 13 amino acids. In germline, CDR1 is SGDLS, CDR2 YYNGEE. CDR3 in DNA: TGTGCCAGCAGCGTAAGTTGGGGGACTGAAGCTTTCTTT. Amino acid sequence: CASSVSWGTEAFF.

The gene calls are TRBV21-1 and TRBJ1-5; the table's D call, TRBD1, was not checked against the DNA. TRBV21-1 is annotated as a pseudogene. The CDR3 is 18 amino acids. CDR3 nucleotide sequence: TGTGCCAGCAGCTGTCGTGGGACAGGGAAGTGCGGCAATCAGCCCCAGCATTTT. Translating gives CASSCRGTGKCGNQPQHF.

This clone turned up a few times. The V call is TRBV2, the J call TRBJ1-5; unclear D gene. This CDR3 region has 13 residues. V gave up 5 bases and J gave up 6 bases, with 11 bases separating them. Germline V gene sequence: CDR1 SNHLY, CDR2 FYNNEI. The CDR3 is CASSPQSGQPQHF. The CDR3 DNA reads as TGTGCCAGCAGTCCCCAATCAGGTCAGCCCCAGCATTTT. Full variable domain (outside the CDR3, taken from reference TRBV2 and TRBJ1-5): EPEVTQTPSHQVTQMGQEVILRCVPISNHLYFYWYRQILGQKVEFLVSFYNNEISEKSEIFDDQFSVERPDGSNFTLKIRSTKLEDSAMYFCASSPQSGQPQHFGDGTRLSIL.

In this sample, this clone turned up a few times. The genes are TRBV11-2 and TRBJ2-7; maybe TRBD1 (6 bases). V lost 5 bases, J lost 5 bases, and 16 bases lay in between. CDR3 length: 14 residues. The germline V gene encodes CDR1 SGHAT and CDR2 FQNNGV. DNA of the CDR3: TGTGCCAGCAGCCTTGCTTGGGGGCCCCACGAGCAGTACTTC. Translating it yields CASSLAWGPHEQYF.

The chain recombines TRBV28 with TRBJ2-1; TRBD1 or TRBD2 may be the D gene (5 bases each). The CDR3 has 16 amino acids. Trimming pared 2 bases from V and 7 bases from J, leaving 18 bases between. CDR1 and CDR2 from the germline V gene are MDHEN and SYDVKM. CDR3 in DNA: TGTGCCAGCAGTTTAGGGTCGGGACCCTCCTCAAATGAGCAGTTCTTC. This codes for CASSLGSGPSSNEQFF.

The rearrangement links TRBV2 to TRBJ2-6; D gene ambiguous. V lost 6 bases and J lost 0, with 12 bases in between. The CDR3 has 16 amino acids. Germline loops: CDR1 SNHLY, CDR2 FYNNEI. The CDR3 is CASSALGFSGANVLTF. CDR3 DNA sequence: TGTGCCAGCAGCGCCCTGGGGTTCTCTGGGGCCAACGTCCTGACTTTC.